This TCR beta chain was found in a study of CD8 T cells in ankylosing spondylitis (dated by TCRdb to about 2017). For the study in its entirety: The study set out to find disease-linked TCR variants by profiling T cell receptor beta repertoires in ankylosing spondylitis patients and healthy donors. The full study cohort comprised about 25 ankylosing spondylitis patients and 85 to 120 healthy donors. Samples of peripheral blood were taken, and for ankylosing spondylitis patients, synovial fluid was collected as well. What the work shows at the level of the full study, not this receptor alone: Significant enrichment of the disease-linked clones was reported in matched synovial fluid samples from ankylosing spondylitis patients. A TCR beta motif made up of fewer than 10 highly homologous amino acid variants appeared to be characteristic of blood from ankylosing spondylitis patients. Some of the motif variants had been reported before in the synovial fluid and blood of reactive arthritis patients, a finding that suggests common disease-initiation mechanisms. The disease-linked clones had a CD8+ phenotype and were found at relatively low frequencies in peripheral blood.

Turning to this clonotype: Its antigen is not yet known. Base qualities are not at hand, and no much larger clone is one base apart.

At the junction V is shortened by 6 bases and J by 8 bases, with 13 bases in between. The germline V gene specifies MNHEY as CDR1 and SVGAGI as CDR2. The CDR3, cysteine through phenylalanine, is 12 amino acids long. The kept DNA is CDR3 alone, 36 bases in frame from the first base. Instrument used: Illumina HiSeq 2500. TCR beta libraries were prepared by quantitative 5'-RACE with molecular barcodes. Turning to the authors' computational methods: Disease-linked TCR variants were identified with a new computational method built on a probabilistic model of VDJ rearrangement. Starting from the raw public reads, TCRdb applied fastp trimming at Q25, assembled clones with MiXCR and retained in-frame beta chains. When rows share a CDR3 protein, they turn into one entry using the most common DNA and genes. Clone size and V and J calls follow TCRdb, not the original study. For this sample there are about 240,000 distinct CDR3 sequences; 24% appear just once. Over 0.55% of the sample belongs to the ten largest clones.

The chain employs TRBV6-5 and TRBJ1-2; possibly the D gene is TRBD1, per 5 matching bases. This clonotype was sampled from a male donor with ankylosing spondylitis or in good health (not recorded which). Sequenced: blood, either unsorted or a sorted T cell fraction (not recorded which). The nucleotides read TGTGCCAGCAGCAGCCGGGGGGAAGGCTACACCTTC. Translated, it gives CASSSRGEGYTF.